The 9 T cell receptor beta chains below were found in one sample sequenced in a study of blood T cell repertoires in COVID-19. The data were produced by immunoSEQ multiplex PCR, yet TCRdb's version contains in-frame clones alone and is incomplete. The sample contains roughly 200,000 clones, 80% to 85% of which appear only once. Material for sequencing was peripheral blood. The receptor source for this set is a man in his fifties or sixties with active or convalescent COVID-19.

This rearrangement joins TRBV6-1 to TRBJ2-3; 9 nucleotides agree with TRBD2. The V gene's germline CDR1 is MNHNS and CDR2 SASEGT. Losses at the gene ends were 4 bases for V and 0 bases for J; bases not matched to a gene: 8. CDR3 length equals 17 residues. As DNA, the CDR3 is TGTGCCAGCAGTGCCACAGCGGGGGGATCGAGCACAGATACGCAGTATTTT. Protein product: CASSATAGGSSTDTQYF.

This clone was detected only a few times. The rearrangement uses TRBV5-6 and TRBJ2-5; a weak D match, TRBD2 (5 bases). The V end lost 1 base, the J end lost 4 bases, and 8 bases lay between the germline ends. The CDR3 sequence is 13 residues long. The germline V gene encodes CDR1 SGHDT and CDR2 YYEEEE. In DNA form, the CDR3 reads TGTGCCAGCAGCTTGAGAACTAGAGAGACCCAGTACTTC. This encodes CASSLRTRETQYF.

The chain carries TRBV19 and TRBJ1-1, with D possibly matching TRBD1 (6 bases). This CDR3 contains 16 residues. Between the trimmed V and J ends, which lost 7 bases and 2 bases, there was a span of 20 bases. Germline V gene data show CDR1 as LNHDA and CDR2 as SQIVND (reference sequence). CDR3 in amino acids: CASTPGRGGGNTEAFF. In nucleotides, the CDR3 is TGTGCCAGTACCCCTGGAAGGGGGGGAGGAAACACTGAAGCTTTCTTT.

This clone was seen only once. This chain uses TRBV7-6 with TRBJ1-2; 8 positions match TRBD1. The V gene's germline CDR1 is SGHVS and CDR2 FNYEAQ. The CDR3 has 15 amino acids. Losses at the gene ends were 4 bases for V and 8 bases for J; bases not matched to a gene: 12. CDR3 bases: TGTGCCAGCAGCTCCGCGGACAGGGCATCCGCGGGCTACACCTTC. It yields the protein CASSSADRASAGYTF. Drawing the rest from reference TRBV7-6 and TRBJ1-2, the complete variable domain is GAGVSQSPRYKVTKRGQDVALRCDPISGHVSLYWYRQALGQGPEFLTYFNYEAQQDKSGLPNDRFSAERPEGSISTLTIQRTEQRDSAMYRCASSSADRASAGYTFGSGTRLTVV.

This chain connects TRBV2 to TRBJ1-1, with TRBD1 matching over 7 bases. This CDR3 has 13 amino acids. V lost 6 bases to trimming and J lost 4 bases; unmatched junction nucleotides: 5. Per germline, CDR1 SNHLY and CDR2 FYNNEI. CDR3 amino acids: CASRTGMSTEAFF. CDR3 bases: TGTGCCAGCAGGACAGGGATGAGCACTGAAGCTTTCTTT.

The chain is built from TRBV2 and TRBJ1-2; D remains ambiguous. V lost 7 bases and J lost 6, with 18 bases in between. Germline assignment: CDR1 SNHLY and CDR2 FYNNEI. This CDR3 region has 14 residues. The DNA of the CDR3 is TGTGCCAGCAAACCGTGGTTATCCCAGGATGGCTACACCTTC. This gives the protein CASKPWLSQDGYTF.

The V call is TRBV11-3, the J call TRBJ2-5, with a weak D call TRBD2 (6 bases). V lost 1 base and J 9 bases, leaving 12 bases between the germline ends. The CDR3 loop spans 13 amino acids. Germline assignment: CDR1 SGHNT and CDR2 YENEEA. The CDR3 is CASSLGPERAQYF. CDR3 bases: TGTGCCAGCAGCTTAGGCCCCGAGCGGGCCCAGTACTTC. Supplemented by reference TRBV11-3 and TRBJ2-5, the full variable domain reads EAGVVQSPRYKIIEKKQPVAFWCNPISGHNTLYWYLQNLGQGPELLIRYENEEAVDDSQLPKDRFSAERLKGVDSTLKIQPAELGDSAVYLCASSLGPERAQYFGPGTRLLVL.

The V and J genes are TRBV28 and TRBJ1-1; TRBD1 aligns across 8 bases. CDR1 is MDHEN and CDR2 is SYDVKM in the germline V gene. This CDR3 is built from 13 residues. V lost 3 bases and J lost 8; bases outside the gene matches: 5. Written as DNA, the CDR3 is TGTGCCAGCAGTTTGGTAACAGGGGGAGAAGCTTTCTTT. It is translated as CASSLVTGGEAFF.

The chain combines TRBV2 with TRBJ2-1, with TRBD1 identical over 8 bases. V lost 6 bases and J lost 12; bases outside the gene matches: 7. Germline V CDR1 and CDR2: SNHLY, FYNNEI. The CDR3 is 12 amino acids. The CDR3 coding sequence is TGTGCCAGCAGGCCTTCAGGGGGCAGGCAGTTCTTC. This sequence encodes CASRPSGGRQFF.